This T cell receptor (beta chain) was sequenced in a study of blood T cell repertoires in COVID-19. The CDR3 is made up of 17 amino acids. V lost 2 bases and J lost 5; bases outside the gene matches: 14. The V gene's germline CDR1 is LNHNV and CDR2 YYDKDF (reference sequence). TCRdb's copy holds only in-frame clones and misses some; the assay was immunoSEQ multiplex PCR. The profile shows 200,000 to 300,000 clones, 70% to 90% of them singletons. Sequences were obtained from peripheral blood. The clonotype comes from a woman in her forties who had recovered from COVID-19. The chain couples TRBV15 to TRBJ2-5, with TRBD2 matching over 7 bases. CDR3 sequence (DNA): TGTGCCACCAGCAGACCAACGGAGGGACTATGGGATGAGACCCAGTACTTC. Protein product: CATSRPTEGLWDETQYF.